A selection of T cell receptor beta chains follows, all from one sample in a study of T cell responses to AZD1222 COVID-19 vaccine. TCRdb's copy holds only in-frame clones and misses some; the assay was immunoSEQ multiplex PCR. This sample has 120,000 to 150,000 clones, with 80% to 95% found just once. The sample was peripheral blood, taken on day 0 of AZD1222 vaccination. Receptors were obtained from an adult in good health. Both conserved end residues are part of each CDR3. D genes are given only for firm matches. Clone size is shown for a subset of rows, as once, few, many or a class of expanded clone.

abundance,j_gene,d_gene,v_gene,CDR3aa,CDR3nt
.,TRBJ2-5,.,TRBV27,CASSEQLMGTQYF,TGTGCCAGCAGTGAACAGCTTATGGGGACCCAGTACTTC
.,TRBJ1-1,.,TRBV30,CAWKESGREAFF,TGTGCCTGGAAAGAATCAGGCAGAGAAGCTTTCTTT
.,TRBJ2-5,TRBD1,TRBV29-1,CSVGQGAETQYF,TGCAGCGTTGGACAGGGGGCGGAGACCCAGTACTTC
.,TRBJ2-3,.,TRBV18,CASSPPGDWTDTQYF,TGTGCCAGCTCACCACCCGGGGATTGGACAGATACGCAGTATTTT
.,TRBJ2-3,.,TRBV6-5,CASQDLQHTDTQYF,TGTGCCAGCCAGGACTTACAACACACAGATACGCAGTATTTT
.,TRBJ2-3,.,TRBV6-6,CASAQGDTQYF,TGTGCCAGCGCTCAGGGGGATACGCAGTATTTT
.,TRBJ1-4,.,TRBV6-6,CASSLWTVRPNEKLFF,TGTGCCAGCAGTCTTTGGACAGTCAGACCTAATGAAAAACTGTTTTTT
.,TRBJ2-7,.,TRBV10-3,CAIRSGTYEQYF,TGTGCCATCAGGAGCGGAACCTACGAGCAGTACTTC
once,TRBJ1-2,TRBD1,TRBV6-2/TRBV6-3,CASSSTGNYGYTF,TGTGCCAGCAGTTCGACAGGGAACTATGGCTACACCTTC
.,TRBJ2-7,.,TRBV10-2,CASSKTGAQYF,TGCGCCAGCAGCAAGACAGGTGCGCAGTACTTC
.,TRBJ1-5,TRBD1,TRBV20-1,CSASGTVHQPQHF,TGCAGTGCTAGTGGGACAGTACATCAGCCCCAGCATTTT
.,TRBJ1-5,TRBD1,TRBV10-3,CAISPQGAGNQPQHF,TGTGCCATCAGTCCTCAGGGGGCCGGCAATCAGCCCCAGCATTTT
once,TRBJ2-7,.,TRBV5-4,CASSLEGEYYEQYF,TGTGCCAGCAGCTTGGAGGGGGAGTATTACGAGCAGTACTTC
.,TRBJ1-2,.,TRBV30,CAWKEAGPYGYTF,TGTGCCTGGAAGGAGGCAGGCCCCTATGGCTACACCTTC
.,TRBJ1-5,.,TRBV6-5,CASSAPDSNQPQHF,TGTGCCAGCTCTGCGCCGGATAGCAATCAGCCCCAGCATTTT
.,TRBJ2-7,.,TRBV6-5,CASSYSRDSGRQYF,TGTGCCAGCAGTTACTCCCGGGACTCAGGGCGGCAGTACTTC
.,TRBJ2-1,.,TRBV9,CASSAKIGSGRHNEQFF,TGTGCCAGCAGCGCCAAGATAGGGTCAGGGCGACACAATGAGCAGTTCTTC
.,TRBJ2-1,.,TRBV7-9,CASSLPPGEQFF,TGTGCCAGCAGCCTACCCCCGGGTGAGCAGTTCTTC
.,TRBJ2-1,.,TRBV7-2,CASSSMGARYEQFF,TGTGCCAGCAGCTCTATGGGAGCGCGCTATGAGCAGTTCTTC
.,TRBJ1-2,.,TRBV25-1,CASSNRAKGDYGYTF,TGTGCCAGCAGTAACCGGGCCAAGGGGGACTATGGCTACACCTTC
.,TRBJ2-1,TRBD1,TRBV2,CASSEAARGQGNEQFF,TGTGCCAGCAGTGAAGCAGCCAGGGGGCAGGGCAATGAGCAGTTCTTC
.,TRBJ1-6,TRBD1,TRBV30,CAWRGTLQGRVGYNSPLHF,TGTGCCTGGAGGGGCACCTTACAGGGGCGAGTAGGGTATAATTCACCCCTCCACTTT
.,TRBJ2-2,.,TRBV4-3,CASSQGVAEITGELFF,TGCGCCAGCAGCCAAGGGGTAGCGGAGATCACCGGGGAGCTGTTTTTT
.,TRBJ2-7,TRBD2,TRBV27,CASSSSGRTYEQYF,TGTGCCAGCAGTTCTAGCGGGAGGACCTACGAGCAGTACTTC
.,TRBJ1-1,.,TRBV7-5,CVRSPTENTEAFF,TGTGTCAGAAGCCCGACAGAGAACACTGAAGCTTTCTTT
.,TRBJ1-2,TRBD1,TRBV29-1,CSAGQGASGYTF,TGCAGCGCCGGACAGGGGGCAAGTGGCTACACCTTC
.,TRBJ2-7,.,TRBV7-9,CASSNEGLRSYEQYF,TGTGCCAGTTCCAACGAGGGACTCCGCTCCTACGAGCAGTACTTC